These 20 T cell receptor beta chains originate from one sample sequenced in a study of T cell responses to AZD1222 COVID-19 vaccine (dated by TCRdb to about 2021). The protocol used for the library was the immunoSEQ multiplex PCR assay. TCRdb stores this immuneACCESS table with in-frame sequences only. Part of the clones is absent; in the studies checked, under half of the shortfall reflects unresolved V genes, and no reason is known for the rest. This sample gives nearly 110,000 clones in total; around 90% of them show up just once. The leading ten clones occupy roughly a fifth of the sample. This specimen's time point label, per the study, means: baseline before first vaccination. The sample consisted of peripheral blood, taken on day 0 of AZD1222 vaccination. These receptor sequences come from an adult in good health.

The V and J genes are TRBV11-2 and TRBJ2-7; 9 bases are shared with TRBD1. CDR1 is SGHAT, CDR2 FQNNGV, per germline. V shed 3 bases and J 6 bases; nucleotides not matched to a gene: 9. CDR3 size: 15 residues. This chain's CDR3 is CASSLALQGAFEQYF. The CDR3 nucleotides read TGTGCCAGCAGCTTGGCCTTACAGGGGGCATTCGAGCAGTACTTC.

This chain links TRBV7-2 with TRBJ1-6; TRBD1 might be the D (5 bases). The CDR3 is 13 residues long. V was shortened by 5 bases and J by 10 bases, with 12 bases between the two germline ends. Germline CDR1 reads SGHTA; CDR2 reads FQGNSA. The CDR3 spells CASSPRGVSPLHF. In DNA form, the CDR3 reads TGTGCCAGCAGCCCGAGGGGTGTCTCACCCCTCCACTTT.

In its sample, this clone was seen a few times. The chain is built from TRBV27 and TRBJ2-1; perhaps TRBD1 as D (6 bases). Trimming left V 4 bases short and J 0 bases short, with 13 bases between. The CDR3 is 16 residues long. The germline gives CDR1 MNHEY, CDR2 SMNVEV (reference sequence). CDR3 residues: CASSSRTGSSYNEQFF. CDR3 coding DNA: TGTGCCAGCAGTTCACGAACAGGGAGCTCCTACAATGAGCAGTTCTTC.

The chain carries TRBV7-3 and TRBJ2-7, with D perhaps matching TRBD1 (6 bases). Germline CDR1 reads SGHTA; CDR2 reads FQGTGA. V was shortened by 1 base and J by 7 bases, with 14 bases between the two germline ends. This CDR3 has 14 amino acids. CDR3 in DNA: TGTGCCAGCAGCTTAAGGCCAGGGGTGGGAGAGCAGTACTTC. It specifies CASSLRPGVGEQYF.

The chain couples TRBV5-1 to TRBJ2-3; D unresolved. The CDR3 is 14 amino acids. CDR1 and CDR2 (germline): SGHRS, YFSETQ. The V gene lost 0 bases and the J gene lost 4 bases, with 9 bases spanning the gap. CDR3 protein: CASSLALRADTQYF. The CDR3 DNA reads TGCGCCAGCAGCTTGGCGTTAAGGGCAGATACGCAGTATTTT.

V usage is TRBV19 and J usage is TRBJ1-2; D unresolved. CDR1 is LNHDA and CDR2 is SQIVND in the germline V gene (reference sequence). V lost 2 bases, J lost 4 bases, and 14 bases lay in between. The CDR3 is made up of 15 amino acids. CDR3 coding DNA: TGTGCCAGTAGTATAATCGGAGAAATCCTCTATGGCTACACCTTC. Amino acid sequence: CASSIIGEILYGYTF.

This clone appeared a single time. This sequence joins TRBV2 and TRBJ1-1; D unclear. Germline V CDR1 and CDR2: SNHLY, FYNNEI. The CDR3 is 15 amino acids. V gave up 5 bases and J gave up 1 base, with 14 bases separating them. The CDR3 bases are TGTGCCAGCAGTCCCCTGCGACGGAGGAACACTGAAGCTTTCTTT. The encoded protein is CASSPLRRRNTEAFF.

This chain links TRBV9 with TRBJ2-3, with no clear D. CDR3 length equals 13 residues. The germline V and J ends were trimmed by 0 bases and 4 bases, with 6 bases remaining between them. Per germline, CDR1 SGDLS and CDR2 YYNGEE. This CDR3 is CASSVDGSDTQYF. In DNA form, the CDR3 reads TGTGCCAGCAGCGTAGATGGATCAGATACGCAGTATTTT. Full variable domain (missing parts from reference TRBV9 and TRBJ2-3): DSGVTQTPKHLITATGQRVTLRCSPRSGDLSVYWYQQSLDQGLQFLIQYYNGEERAKGNILERFSAQQFPDLHSELNLSSLELGDSALYFCASSVDGSDTQYFGPGTRLTVL.

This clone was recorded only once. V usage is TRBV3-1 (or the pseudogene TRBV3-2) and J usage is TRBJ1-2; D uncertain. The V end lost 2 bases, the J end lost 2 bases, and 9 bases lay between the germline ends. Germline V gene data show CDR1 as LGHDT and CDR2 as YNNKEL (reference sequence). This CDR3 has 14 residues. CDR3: CASSQISKNYGYTF. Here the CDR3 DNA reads TGTGCCAGCAGCCAAATATCAAAGAACTATGGCTACACCTTC.

CDR3 DNA sequence: TGCGCCAGCAGCCAATTTTACAGGGGATTCTCCTATAATTCACCCCTCCACTTT. Its translation is CASSQFYRGFSYNSPLHF. This chain links TRBV4-3 with TRBJ1-6; TRBD1 matches at 7 bases. The CDR3 spans 18 residues. V dropped 2 bases and J dropped 0; count of bases not matched to a gene: 7. Germline V lookup: CDR1 LGHNA, CDR2 YSLEER.

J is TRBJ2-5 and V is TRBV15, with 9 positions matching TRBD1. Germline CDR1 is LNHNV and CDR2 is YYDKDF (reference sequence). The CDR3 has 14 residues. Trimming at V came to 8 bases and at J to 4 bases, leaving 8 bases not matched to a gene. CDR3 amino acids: CATSENRGLETQYF. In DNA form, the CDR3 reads TGTGCCACCTCTGAAAACAGGGGGCTAGAGACCCAGTACTTC.

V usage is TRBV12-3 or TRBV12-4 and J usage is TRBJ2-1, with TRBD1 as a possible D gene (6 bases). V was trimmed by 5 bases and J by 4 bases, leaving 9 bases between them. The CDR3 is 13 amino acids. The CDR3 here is CASSNGQYNEQFF. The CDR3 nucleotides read TGTGCCAGCAGTAATGGACAGTACAATGAGCAGTTCTTC.

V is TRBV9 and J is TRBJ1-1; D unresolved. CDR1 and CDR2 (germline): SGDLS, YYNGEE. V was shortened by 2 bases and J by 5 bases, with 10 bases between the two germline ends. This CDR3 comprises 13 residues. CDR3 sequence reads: CASSVQATTEAFF. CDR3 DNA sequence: TGTGCCAGCAGCGTTCAGGCGACGACTGAAGCTTTCTTT. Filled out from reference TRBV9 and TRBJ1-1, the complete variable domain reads DSGVTQTPKHLITATGQRVTLRCSPRSGDLSVYWYQQSLDQGLQFLIQYYNGEERAKGNILERFSAQQFPDLHSELNLSSLELGDSALYFCASSVQATTEAFFGQGTRLTVV.

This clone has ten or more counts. For the CDR3, the DNA is TGTGCCAGCAGTGAACCCATAGCAGGCGGCAATCAGCCCCAGCATTTT. Amino acids: CASSEPIAGGNQPQHF. V and J are TRBV6-1 and TRBJ1-5; the D is unclear. V was trimmed by 2 bases and J by 2 bases, leaving 13 bases between them. The CDR3 loop spans 16 amino acids. Germline CDR1 reads MNHNS; CDR2 reads SASEGT.

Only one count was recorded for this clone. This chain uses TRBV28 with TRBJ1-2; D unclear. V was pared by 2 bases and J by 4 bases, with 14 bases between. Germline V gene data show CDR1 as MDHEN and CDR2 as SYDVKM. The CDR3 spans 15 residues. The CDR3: CASSLGRGRSYGYTF. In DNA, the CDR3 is TGTGCCAGCAGTTTAGGGCGAGGACGCTCCTATGGCTACACCTTC.

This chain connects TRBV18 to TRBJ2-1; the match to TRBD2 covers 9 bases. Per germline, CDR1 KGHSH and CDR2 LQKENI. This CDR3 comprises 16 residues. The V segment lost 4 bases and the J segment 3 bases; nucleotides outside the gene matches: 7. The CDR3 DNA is TGTGCCAGCTCACTCGAGCTAGCGGGGATCTACAATGAGCAGTTCTTC. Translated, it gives CASSLELAGIYNEQFF.

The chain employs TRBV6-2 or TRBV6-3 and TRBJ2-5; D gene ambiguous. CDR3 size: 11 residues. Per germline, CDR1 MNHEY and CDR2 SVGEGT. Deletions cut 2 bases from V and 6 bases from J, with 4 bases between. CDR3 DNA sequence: TGTGCCAGCAGTTACACAAAGACCCAGTACTTC. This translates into CASSYTKTQYF.

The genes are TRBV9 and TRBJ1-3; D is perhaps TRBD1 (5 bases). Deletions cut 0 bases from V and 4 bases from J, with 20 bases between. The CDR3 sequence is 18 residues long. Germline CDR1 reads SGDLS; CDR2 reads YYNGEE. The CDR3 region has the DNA TGTGCCAGCAGCGTAGGGCCCAAGGGCAGGGTGACAGGAAACACCATATATTTT. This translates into CASSVGPKGRVTGNTIYF.

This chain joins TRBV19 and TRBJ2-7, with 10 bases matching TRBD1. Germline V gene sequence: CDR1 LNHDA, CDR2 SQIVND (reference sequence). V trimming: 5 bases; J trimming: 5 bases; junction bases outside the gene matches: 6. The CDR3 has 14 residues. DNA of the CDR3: TGTGCCAGTAGTCCAGGGACAGGGGTGGACGAGCAGTACTTC. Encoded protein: CASSPGTGVDEQYF.

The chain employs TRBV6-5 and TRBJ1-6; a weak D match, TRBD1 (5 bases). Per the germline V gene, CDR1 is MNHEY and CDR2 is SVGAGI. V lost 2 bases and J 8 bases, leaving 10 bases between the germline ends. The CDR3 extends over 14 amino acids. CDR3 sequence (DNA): TGTGCCAGCAGTTACCTCCAGGGTGATTCACCCCTCCACTTT. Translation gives CASSYLQGDSPLHF.